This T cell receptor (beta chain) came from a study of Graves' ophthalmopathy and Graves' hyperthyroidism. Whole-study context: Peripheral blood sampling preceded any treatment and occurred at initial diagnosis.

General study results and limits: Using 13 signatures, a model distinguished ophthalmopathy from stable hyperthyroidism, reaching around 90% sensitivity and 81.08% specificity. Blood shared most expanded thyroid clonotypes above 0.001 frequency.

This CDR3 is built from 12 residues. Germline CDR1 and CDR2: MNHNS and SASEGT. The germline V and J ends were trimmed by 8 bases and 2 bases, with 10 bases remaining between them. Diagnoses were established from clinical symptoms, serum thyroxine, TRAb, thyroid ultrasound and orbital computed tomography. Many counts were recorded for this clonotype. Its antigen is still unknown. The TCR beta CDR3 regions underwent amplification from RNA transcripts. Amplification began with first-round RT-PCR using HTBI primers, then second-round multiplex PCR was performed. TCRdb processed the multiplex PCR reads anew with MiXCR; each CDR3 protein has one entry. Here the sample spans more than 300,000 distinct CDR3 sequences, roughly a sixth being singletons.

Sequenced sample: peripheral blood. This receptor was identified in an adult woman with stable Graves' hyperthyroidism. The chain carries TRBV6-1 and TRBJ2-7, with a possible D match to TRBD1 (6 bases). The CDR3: CASEDRAYEQYF. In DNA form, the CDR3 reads TGTGCCAGCGAGGACAGAGCCTACGAGCAGTACTTC.